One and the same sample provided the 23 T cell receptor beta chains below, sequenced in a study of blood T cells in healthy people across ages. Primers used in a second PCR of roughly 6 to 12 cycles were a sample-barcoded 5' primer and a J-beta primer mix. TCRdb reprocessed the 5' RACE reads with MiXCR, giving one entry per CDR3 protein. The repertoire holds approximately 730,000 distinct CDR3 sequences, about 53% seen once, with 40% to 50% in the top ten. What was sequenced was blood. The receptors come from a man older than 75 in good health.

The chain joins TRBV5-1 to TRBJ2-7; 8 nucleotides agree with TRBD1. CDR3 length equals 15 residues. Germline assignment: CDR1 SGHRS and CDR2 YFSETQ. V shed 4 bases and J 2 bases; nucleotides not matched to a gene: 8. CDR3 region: CASSHGTGHPYEQYF. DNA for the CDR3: TGCGCCAGCAGCCACGGGACAGGTCACCCCTACGAGCAGTACTTC.

The CDR3 sequence: CASSFVGTDSYEQYF. CDR3 nucleotide sequence: TGTGCCAGCAGCTTCGTCGGGACAGATTCCTACGAGCAGTACTTC. The rearrangement uses TRBV7-2 and TRBJ2-7; the match to TRBD1 covers 7 bases. The CDR3 runs 15 residues. CDR1 is SGHTA and CDR2 is FQGNSA in the germline V gene. V was clipped by 3 bases and J by 1 base; unmatched bases: 6.

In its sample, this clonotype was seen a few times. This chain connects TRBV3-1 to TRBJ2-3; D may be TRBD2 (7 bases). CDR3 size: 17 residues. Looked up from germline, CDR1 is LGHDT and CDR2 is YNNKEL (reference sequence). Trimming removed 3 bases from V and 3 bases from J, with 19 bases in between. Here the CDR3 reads CASSHPWGGEGTDTQYF. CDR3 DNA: TGTGCCAGCAGCCACCCCTGGGGGGGCGAAGGTACAGATACGCAGTATTTT.

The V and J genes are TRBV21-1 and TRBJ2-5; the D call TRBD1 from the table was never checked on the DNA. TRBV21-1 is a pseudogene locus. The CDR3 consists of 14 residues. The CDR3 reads CASSKCQGGETQYF. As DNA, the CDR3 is TGTGCCAGCAGCAAATGCCAGGGGGGGGAGACCCAGTACTTC.

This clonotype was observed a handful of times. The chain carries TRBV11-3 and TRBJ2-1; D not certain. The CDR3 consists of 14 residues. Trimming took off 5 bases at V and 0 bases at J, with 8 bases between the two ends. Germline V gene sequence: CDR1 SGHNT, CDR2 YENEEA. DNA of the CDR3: TGTGCCAGCAGCCCCACGTTCTCCTACAATGAGCAGTTCTTC. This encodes CASSPTFSYNEQFF.

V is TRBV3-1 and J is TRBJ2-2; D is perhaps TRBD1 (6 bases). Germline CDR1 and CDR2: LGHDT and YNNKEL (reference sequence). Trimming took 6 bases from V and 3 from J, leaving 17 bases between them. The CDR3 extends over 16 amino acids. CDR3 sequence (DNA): TGTGCCAGCAGGGAAAGGGGGTCGCGGGACACCGGGGAGCTGTTTTTT. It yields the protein CASRERGSRDTGELFF.

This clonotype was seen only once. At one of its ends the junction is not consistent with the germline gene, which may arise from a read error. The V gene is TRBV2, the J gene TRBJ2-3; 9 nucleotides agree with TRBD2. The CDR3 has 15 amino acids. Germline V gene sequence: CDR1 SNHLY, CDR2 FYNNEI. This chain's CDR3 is CTSIRPGLATDTQYF. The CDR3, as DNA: TGTACCAGCATCCGCCCAGGACTAGCGACAGATACGCAGTATTTT.

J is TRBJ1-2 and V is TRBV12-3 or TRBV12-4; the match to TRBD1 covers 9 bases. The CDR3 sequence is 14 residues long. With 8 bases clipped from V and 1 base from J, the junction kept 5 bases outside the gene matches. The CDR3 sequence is CASAPGQGNYGYTF. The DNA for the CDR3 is TGTGCCAGCGCACCGGGACAGGGTAACTATGGCTACACCTTC.

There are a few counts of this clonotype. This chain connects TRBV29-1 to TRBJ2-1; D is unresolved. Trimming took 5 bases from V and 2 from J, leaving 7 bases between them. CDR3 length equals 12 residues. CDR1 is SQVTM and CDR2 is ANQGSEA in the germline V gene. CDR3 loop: CSVQKTYNEQFF. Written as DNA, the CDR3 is TGCAGCGTTCAGAAAACCTACAATGAGCAGTTCTTC.

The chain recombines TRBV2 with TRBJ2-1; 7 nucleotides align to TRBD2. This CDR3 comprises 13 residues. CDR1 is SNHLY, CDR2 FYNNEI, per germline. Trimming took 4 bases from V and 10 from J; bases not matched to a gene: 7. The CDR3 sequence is CASSGLLAQEQFF. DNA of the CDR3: TGTGCCAGCAGTGGCTTACTAGCGCAGGAGCAGTTCTTC.

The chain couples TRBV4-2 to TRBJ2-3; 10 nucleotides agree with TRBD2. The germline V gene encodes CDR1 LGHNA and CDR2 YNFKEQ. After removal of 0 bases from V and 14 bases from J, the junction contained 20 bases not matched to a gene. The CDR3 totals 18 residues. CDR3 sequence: CASSQDQAAGGRDRDAYF. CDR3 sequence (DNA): TGTGCCAGCAGCCAAGATCAGGCAGCGGGAGGGCGGGACAGAGACGCGTATTTT.

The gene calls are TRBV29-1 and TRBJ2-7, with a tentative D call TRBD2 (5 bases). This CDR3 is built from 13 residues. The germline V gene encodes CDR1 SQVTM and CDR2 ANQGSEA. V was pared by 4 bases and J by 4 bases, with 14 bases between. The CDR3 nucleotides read TGCAGCGTTGGGCCTAGACGAGGGTACGAGCAGTACTTC. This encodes CSVGPRRGYEQYF.

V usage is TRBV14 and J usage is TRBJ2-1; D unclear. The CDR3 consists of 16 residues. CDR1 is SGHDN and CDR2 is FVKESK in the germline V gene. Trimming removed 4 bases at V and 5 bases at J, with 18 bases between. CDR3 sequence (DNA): TGTGCCAGCAGCCGCCAAGGACGCCAGGTACACAATGAGCAGTTCTTC. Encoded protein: CASSRQGRQVHNEQFF.

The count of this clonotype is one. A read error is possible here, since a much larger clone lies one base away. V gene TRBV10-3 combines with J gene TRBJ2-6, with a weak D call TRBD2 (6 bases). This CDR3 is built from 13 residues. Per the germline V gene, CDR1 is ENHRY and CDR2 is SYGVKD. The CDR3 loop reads CAIRGSGANVLIF. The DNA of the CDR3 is TGTGCCATCCGGGGGTCTGGGGCCAACGTCCTGATTTTC.

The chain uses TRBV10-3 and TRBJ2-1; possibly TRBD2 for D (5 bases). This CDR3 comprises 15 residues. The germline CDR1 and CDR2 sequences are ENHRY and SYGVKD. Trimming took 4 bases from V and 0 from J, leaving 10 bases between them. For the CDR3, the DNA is TGTGCCATCAGTGCAGAGCGGAGCTCCTACAATGAGCAGTTCTTC. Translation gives CAISAERSSYNEQFF.

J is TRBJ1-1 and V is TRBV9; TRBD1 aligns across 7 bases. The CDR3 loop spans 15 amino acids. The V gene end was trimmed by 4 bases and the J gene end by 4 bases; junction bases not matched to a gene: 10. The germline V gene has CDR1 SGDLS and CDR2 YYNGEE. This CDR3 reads CASSPRTGAPTEAFF. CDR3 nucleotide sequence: TGTGCCAGCAGCCCTCGGACAGGAGCTCCCACTGAAGCTTTCTTT.

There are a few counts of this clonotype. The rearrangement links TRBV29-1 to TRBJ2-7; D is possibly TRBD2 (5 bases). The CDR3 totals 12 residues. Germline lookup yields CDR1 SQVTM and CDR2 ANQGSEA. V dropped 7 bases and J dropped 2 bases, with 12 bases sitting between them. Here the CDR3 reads CSAEDGTYEQYF. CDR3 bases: TGCAGCGCTGAGGACGGGACCTACGAGCAGTACTTC.

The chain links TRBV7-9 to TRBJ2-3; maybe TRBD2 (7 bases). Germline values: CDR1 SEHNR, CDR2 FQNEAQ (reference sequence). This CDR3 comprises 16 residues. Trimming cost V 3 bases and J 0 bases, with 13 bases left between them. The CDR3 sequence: CASSFQGGGSTDTQYF. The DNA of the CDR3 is TGTGCCAGCAGCTTTCAAGGGGGGGGTAGCACAGATACGCAGTATTTT.

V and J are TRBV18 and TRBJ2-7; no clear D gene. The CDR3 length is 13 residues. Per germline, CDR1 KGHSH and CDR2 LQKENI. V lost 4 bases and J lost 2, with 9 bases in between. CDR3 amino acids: CASSHYRTYEQYF. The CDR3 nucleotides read TGTGCCAGCTCACACTACCGAACCTACGAGCAGTACTTC.

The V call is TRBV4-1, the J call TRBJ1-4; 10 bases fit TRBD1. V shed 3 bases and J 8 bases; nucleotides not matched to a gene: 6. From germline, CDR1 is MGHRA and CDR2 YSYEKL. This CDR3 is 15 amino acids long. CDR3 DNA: TGCGCCAGCAGCCACGCTCGGGACAGGGGAGAAAAACTGTTTTTT. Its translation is CASSHARDRGEKLFF.

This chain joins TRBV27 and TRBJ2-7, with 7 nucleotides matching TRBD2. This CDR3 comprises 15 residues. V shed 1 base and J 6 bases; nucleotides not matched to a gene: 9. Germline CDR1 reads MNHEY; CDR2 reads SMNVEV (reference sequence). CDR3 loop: CASSLFGGGPGEQYF. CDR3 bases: TGTGCCAGCAGTTTATTTGGGGGAGGGCCTGGCGAGCAGTACTTC.

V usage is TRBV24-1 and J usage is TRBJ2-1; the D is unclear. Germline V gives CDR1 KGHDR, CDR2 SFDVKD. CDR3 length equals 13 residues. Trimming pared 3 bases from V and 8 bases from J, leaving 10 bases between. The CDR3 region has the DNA TGTGCCACCAGTGATCCATCTATCGATGAGCAGTTCTTC. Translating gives CATSDPSIDEQFF.

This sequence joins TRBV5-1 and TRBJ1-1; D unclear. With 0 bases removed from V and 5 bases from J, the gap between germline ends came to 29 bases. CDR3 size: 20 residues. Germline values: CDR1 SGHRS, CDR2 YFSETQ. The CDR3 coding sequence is TGCGCCAGCAGCTTGGCCTTTAGTATGAGCCAGGCGGAGCGGGGAACTGAAGCTTTCTTT. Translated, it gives CASSLAFSMSQAERGTEAFF.